This T cell receptor (beta chain) appears in the sequencing data of a study of vaccination and CD4 T cells after COVID-19. Overall study context: Four females and six males made up the convalescents, with two Hispanic. Spike peptides, overlapping and drawn from SARS-CoV-2, HCoV-NL63, HCoV-OC43 and HCoV-229E, were used to stimulate cells. Whole-study results and caveats: Looking at convalescent patients, a median roughly 83% of reactive clones were present only post-vaccination.

Cultured CD4+ T-cell DNA underwent Oncomine TCR Beta short-read sequencing. TCRdb used MiXCR to reprocess the PCR reads, holding one entry per CDR3 protein. The sample lists over 15,000 distinct CDR3 sequences, 54% seen once, with roughly 30% in the top ten. Comment on this clonotype: The antigen is undetermined.

The sample's treatment: roughly ten-day PBMC culture with coronavirus spike peptide pools or control peptides (ViraFEST assay). ViraFEST expanded antigen-specific T cells with peptide pools, then sequenced TCRs. The germline V gene encodes CDR1 SGHTA and CDR2 FQGNSA. Trimming at V came to 0 bases and at J to 6 bases, leaving 2 bases not matched to a gene. This CDR3 contains 13 residues. The material was cultured CD4+ T cells from blood, obtained after SARS-CoV-2 vaccination. This sequence joins TRBV7-2 and TRBJ2-7; 7 bases are shared with TRBD1. The clonotype comes from a human donor with COVID-19. The CDR3 DNA follows: TGTGCCAGCAGCTTAGCGTCAGGGGGCGAGCAGTACTTC. Translation: CASSLASGGEQYF.